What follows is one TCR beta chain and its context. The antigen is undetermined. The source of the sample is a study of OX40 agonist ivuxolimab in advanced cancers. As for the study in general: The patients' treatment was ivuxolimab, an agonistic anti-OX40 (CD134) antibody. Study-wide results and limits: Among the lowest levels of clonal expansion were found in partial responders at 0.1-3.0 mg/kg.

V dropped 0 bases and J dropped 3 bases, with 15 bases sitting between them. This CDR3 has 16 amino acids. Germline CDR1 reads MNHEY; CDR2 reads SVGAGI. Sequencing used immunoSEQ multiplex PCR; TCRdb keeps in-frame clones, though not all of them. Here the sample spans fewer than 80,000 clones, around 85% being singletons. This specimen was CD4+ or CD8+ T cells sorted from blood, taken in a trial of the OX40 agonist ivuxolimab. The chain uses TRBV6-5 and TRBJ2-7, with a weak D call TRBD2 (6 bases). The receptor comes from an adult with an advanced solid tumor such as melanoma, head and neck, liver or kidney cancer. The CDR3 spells CASSYSRRERVYEQYF. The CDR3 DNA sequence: TGTGCCAGCAGTTACTCGCGGCGGGAAAGGGTCTACGAGCAGTACTTC.